This TCR beta chain was sequenced in a study of CXCR3-negative and CXCR3-positive naive CD8 T cells (dated by TCRdb to between 2019 and 2020). Looking at the study overall: Roughly 140 million TRB reads were obtained in total, roughly 1.5 +/- 0.3 million reads per library. The diversity and physicochemical repertoire analyses included around 10 donors pooled from two independent experiments. For the TRBV-TRBJ cluster analysis, the naive subsets came from a handful of donors, while the memory cells came from 3 donors.

The reads were generated on a NextSeq 550. The Human TCR Profiling Kit (MiLaboratory) was used to prepare UMI-labeled 5' RACE TRB cDNA libraries. The full amount of extracted RNA was used for cDNA synthesis, and the full amount of resulting cDNA was used for PCR amplification. Libraries were prepared in parallel with an identical number of PCR cycles. Per the source publication's procedure: About 53,000 +/- 9,400 unique UMI-labeled TRB cDNA molecules per library were extracted with MIGEC and MiXCR, with at least two reads per UMI required. On average, about 40,000 +/- 10,000 functional in-frame TRB CDR3 nucleotide clonotypes lacking stop codons were found per library. After downsampling to 5000 UMI-labeled TRB molecules per sample, diversity metrics such as normalized Shannon-Wiener and Chao1 were calculated in VDJtools. For the central five CDR3 residues, VDJtools calculated physicochemical properties weighted by clonotype size, namely interaction energy, strength, volume and Kidera factor 4. Following reprocessing of the reads by TCRdb, the data hold one row per CDR3 protein sequence and no DNA is available. The V and J calls and clone size are TCRdb's, not the authors'. The table held for this sample gives about 120,000 distinct CDR3 sequences. The ten biggest clones cover around 0.36% of the sample.

General conclusions and limits of the study: Repertoire diversity was comparably high in both naive subsets but much lower in memory CD8+ T cells. TRB CDR3s from CXCR3-positive naive cells showed higher hydrophobicity (lower Kidera factor 4), lower energy, and higher strength and volume indices than CXCR3-negative naive cells. Freshly isolated PBMCs were used for most assays because CXCR3 expression went down partially after cryopreservation. Naive CXCR3-negative and CXCR3-positive cells from the same donor showed similar TRBV-TRBJ usage, whereas memory cells showed distinct patterns. Because surface CD5, which is linked to self-reactivity in mice, was comparable between the naive subsets, TCR interaction strength was also inferred from the physicochemical properties of TRB CDR3s.

Taken from cysteine to phenylalanine, the CDR3 has 13 residues. This entry has no DNA. On this clonotype itself: This receptor's antigen is unknown.

Each CD8+ T cell subset was flow-sorted in triplicate, and 300,000 or so cells per subset were placed directly into RLT lysis buffer. To keep memory contaminants out, a stringent definition of naive CD8+ T cells was applied: CD45RO-CCR7+CD27+CD95-. Using standard density gradient centrifugation, peripheral blood mononuclear cells were isolated from buffy coats. A FACSAria III was used to flow-sort naive CXCR3-negative and CXCR3-positive CD8+ T cells. An RNeasy Mini Kit was used to extract total RNA from the sorted cells. The chain uses TRBV12-3 or TRBV12-4 and TRBJ2-1. Input material: naive CXCR3+ CD8+ T cells from blood. The sample's cell subset or site, from its label and the paper: CD45RO-CCR7+CD27+CD95- naive CD8+ T cells expressing CXCR3 (TNR3+). The receptor comes from a human donor in good health. Some clones in this sample may be carry-over from other donors' samples. The CDR3 corresponds to CASSPSVLYEQFF.